Below, 29 T cell receptor beta chains from the same sample are listed, as sequenced in a study of cytomegalovirus exposure and HLA in healthy donors. Researchers ran the PCR with 60 Vbeta and 13 Jbeta primers. TCRdb's copy holds only in-frame clones and misses some; the assay was immunoSEQ multiplex PCR. The table records 150,000 to 200,000 clones, around 80% of them present only once. The source material was PBMCs. The origin of the receptors is a woman aged 50 to 60 in good health and CMV-seronegative.

The J gene is TRBJ2-1, the V gene TRBV14; the D gene is possibly TRBD2 (6 bases). This CDR3 is built from 15 residues. Germline V gene data show CDR1 as SGHDN and CDR2 as FVKESK. Trimming shortened V by 0 bases and J by 9 bases, and 15 bases separated the two germline ends. CDR3 DNA sequence: TGTGCCAGCAGCCAAGAACACGGGAGAAGTTTTGAGCAGTTCTTC. This gives the protein CASSQEHGRSFEQFF. The complete variable domain, with remaining parts taken from reference TRBV14 and TRBJ2-1, reads EAGVTQFPSHSVIEKGQTVTLRCDPISGHDNLYWYRRVMGKEIKFLLHFVKESKQDESGMPNNRFLAERTGGTYSTLKVQPAELEDSGVYFCASSQEHGRSFEQFFGPGTRLTVL.

The chain employs TRBV25-1 and TRBJ2-3; possibly TRBD1 for D (6 bases). Trimming stripped 3 bases from V and 1 base from J, with 11 bases between. CDR3 length: 15 amino acids. Germline V gives CDR1 MGHDK, CDR2 SYGVNS. CDR3 amino acids: CASSDPSGGTDTQYF. The CDR3 coding sequence is TGTGCCAGCAGTGACCCTTCAGGGGGCACAGATACGCAGTATTTT.

This clone was counted between two and nine times. V and J are TRBV19 and TRBJ2-7; 9 positions agree with TRBD1. The CDR3 contains 15 residues. Germline values: CDR1 LNHDA, CDR2 SQIVND (reference sequence). J was trimmed by 0 bases and V by 5 bases; bases with no gene match: 5. The CDR3 bases are TGTGCCAGTAGTTTCGACAGGGGGATCTCCTACGAGCAGTACTTC. It encodes CASSFDRGISYEQYF.

The chain combines TRBV10-1 with TRBJ2-1, with 14 bases fitting TRBD2. The junction had 11 bases not matched to a gene; V was cut back by 0 bases and J by 10 bases. CDR1 is WNHNN and CDR2 is SYGVQD in the germline V gene (reference sequence). The CDR3 covers 18 residues. CDR3 DNA: TGCGCCAGCAGTGAGTCGGCCAGACTAGCGGGGGGGCAGGAGGAGCAGTTCTTC. Translating it yields CASSESARLAGGQEEQFF.

As concerns this clone: The junction differs from germline at one of its ends, possibly a read error. The J gene is TRBJ2-1, the V gene TRBV7-9; 7 bases line up with TRBD2. The CDR3 loop spans 12 amino acids. Germline V gives CDR1 SEHNR, CDR2 FQNEAQ (reference sequence). The DNA for the CDR3 is TGTTCCAGCAGACTCCGGGAGGACGGGCAGTTCTTC. Translated, it gives CSSRLREDGQFF.

There are a few counts of this clone. V usage is TRBV6-4 and J usage is TRBJ2-2, with a tentative D call TRBD1 (6 bases). Trimming cost V 4 bases and J 5 bases, with 11 bases left between them. CDR1 MRHNA and CDR2 SNTAGT come from the germline V gene. This CDR3 is 14 amino acids long. CDR3 in amino acids: CASSVRQETGELFF. CDR3 DNA: TGTGCCAGCAGTGTTCGACAGGAGACCGGGGAGCTGTTTTTT.

The count of this clone is one. V and J are TRBV5-6 and TRBJ2-2; 7 bases fit TRBD1. J lost 4 bases, V lost 2 bases, and 8 bases had no gene match. The germline V gene encodes CDR1 SGHDT and CDR2 YYEEEE. The CDR3 covers 16 residues. The CDR3 reads CASSFRGWGGTGELFF. CDR3 DNA sequence: TGTGCCAGCAGCTTCAGGGGGTGGGGTGGCACCGGGGAGCTGTTTTTT.

With regard to this clone: An end of the junction differs from the germline gene, which may be a read error. The chain combines TRBV15 with TRBJ2-3; 7 nucleotides match TRBD1. Germline assignment: CDR1 LNHNV and CDR2 YYDKDF (reference sequence). The CDR3 totals 12 residues. The CDR3 reads CATSRERQGRRF. The DNA for the CDR3 is TGTGCCACCAGCAGGGAACGACAGGGTCGTCGTTTT. The complete variable domain, with remaining parts taken from reference TRBV15 and TRBJ2-3, reads DAMVIQNPRYQVTQFGKPVTLSCSQTLNHNVMYWYQQKSSQAPKLLFHYYDKDFNNEADTPDNFQSRRPNTSFCFLDIRSPGLGDTAMYLCATSRERQGRRFGPGTRLTVL.

The chain joins TRBV11-2 to TRBJ2-1, with D possibly matching TRBD1 (6 bases). The germline V gene encodes CDR1 SGHAT and CDR2 FQNNGV. CDR3 length: 15 residues. V shed 4 bases and J shed 2 bases, with 12 bases lying between them. The DNA for the CDR3 is TGTGCCAGCAGCTCCACAGGGAGCGCCTACAATGAGCAGTTCTTC. It codes for CASSSTGSAYNEQFF.

The chain joins TRBV4-2 to TRBJ1-4; D is possibly TRBD1 (5 bases). The germline V gene has CDR1 LGHNA and CDR2 YNFKEQ. V dropped 2 bases and J dropped 7 bases, with 23 bases sitting between them. The CDR3 is 18 amino acids. The CDR3 coding sequence is TGTGCCAGCAGCCAACCCGGGGGAACGTTGGGGCGAGGTGAAAAACTGTTTTTT. It codes for CASSQPGGTLGRGEKLFF.

The rearrangement uses TRBV9 and TRBJ2-3; perhaps TRBD1 as D (6 bases). The CDR3 extends over 18 amino acids. Trimming stripped 2 bases from V and 4 bases from J, with 23 bases between. Germline lookup yields CDR1 SGDLS and CDR2 YYNGEE. This CDR3 is CASSVNYGSPGQPDTQYF. In nucleotides, the CDR3 is TGTGCCAGCAGCGTGAACTATGGGAGCCCGGGACAACCAGATACGCAGTATTTT.

This clone was seen a few times. CDR3 sequence (DNA): TGTGCCAGCAGTGCTAGCGGGGAAGGAGATACGCAGTATTTT. It yields the protein CASSASGEGDTQYF. The genes are TRBV6-4 and TRBJ2-3, with TRBD2 matching over 9 bases. The CDR3 is made up of 14 amino acids. Germline V gives CDR1 MRHNA, CDR2 SNTAGT. The V segment lost 4 bases and the J segment 5 bases; nucleotides outside the gene matches: 4.

V and J are TRBV6-6 and TRBJ1-1, with TRBD1 as a possible D gene (5 bases). The V end lost 10 bases, the J end lost 0 bases, and 15 bases lay between the germline ends. From germline, CDR1 is MNHNY and CDR2 SVGAGI (reference sequence). The CDR3 is 14 residues long. The CDR3 nucleotides are TGTGCCACCTGGCGGGGGGTGTTGAACACTGAAGCTTTCTTT. Residues: CATWRGVLNTEAFF.

This clone occurred a few times. The chain couples TRBV5-8 to TRBJ1-6; D is ambiguous. Germline loops: CDR1 SGHTS, CDR2 YDEGEE. Trimming pared 1 base from V and 8 bases from J, leaving 22 bases between. This CDR3 has 18 amino acids. The CDR3 DNA reads as TGTGCCAGCAGCTTGCCGGCGCTACTGAGGGTTAACGATTCACCCCTCCACTTT. Protein product: CASSLPALLRVNDSPLHF.

This clone is a singleton in its sample. J is TRBJ1-2 and V is TRBV9; D may be TRBD1 (5 bases). This CDR3 region has 13 residues. V was clipped by 0 bases and J by 5 bases, with 8 bases between them. Germline CDR1 and CDR2: SGDLS and YYNGEE. This CDR3 reads CASSVDGGYGYTF. The CDR3 coding sequence is TGTGCCAGCAGCGTAGATGGGGGGTATGGCTACACCTTC.

The table lists this clone with a few counts. This sequence joins TRBV7-2 and TRBJ1-2; D not certain. Per the germline V gene, CDR1 is SGHTA and CDR2 is FQGNSA. V lost 0 bases and J 0 bases, leaving 11 bases between the germline ends. This CDR3 has 16 amino acids. The CDR3 protein is CASSLARGPPNYGYTF. The CDR3 DNA is TGTGCCAGCAGCTTAGCGCGAGGGCCCCCTAACTATGGCTACACCTTC.

Turning to this clone: This sample also contains other DNA sequences that code for the same CDR3. The chain combines TRBV19 with TRBJ1-1; 7 bases align to TRBD1. Germline CDR1 reads LNHDA; CDR2 reads SQIVND (reference sequence). The CDR3 length is 13 residues. V was clipped by 3 bases and J by 3 bases; unmatched bases: 1. The CDR3 loop reads CASSIDRDTEAFF. The CDR3 DNA sequence: TGTGCCAGTAGTATCGACAGGGACACTGAAGCTTTCTTT.

The V gene is TRBV7-3, the J gene TRBJ1-1, with D tentatively TRBD1 (6 bases). The CDR3 extends over 12 amino acids. V shed 5 bases and J shed 4 bases, with 8 bases lying between them. Germline values: CDR1 SGHTA, CDR2 FQGTGA. Here the CDR3 DNA reads TGTGCCAGCAGCGCGACAGGCACTGAAGCTTTCTTT. Residues: CASSATGTEAFF.

The chain combines TRBV6-5 with TRBJ2-7; D might be TRBD2 (5 bases). This CDR3 is 14 amino acids long. Germline-derived CDR1 and CDR2 are MNHEY and SVGAGI. Trimming took 0 bases from V and 2 from J, leaving 8 bases between them. CDR3 amino acids: CASSYSDLPYEQYF. CDR3 sequence (DNA): TGTGCCAGCAGTTACTCGGACTTACCCTACGAGCAGTACTTC.

The J gene is TRBJ2-7, the V gene TRBV19; 8 bases line up with TRBD2. Germline V gene sequence: CDR1 LNHDA, CDR2 SQIVND (reference sequence). This CDR3 is built from 14 residues. V trimming: 7 bases; J trimming: 0 bases; junction bases outside the gene matches: 5. CDR3 DNA: TGTGCCAGTAAGTTGAGCGGGAGCTCCTACGAGCAGTACTTC. This encodes CASKLSGSSYEQYF. The whole variable domain, filled in from reference TRBV19 and TRBJ2-7, reads DGGITQSPKYLFRKEGQNVTLSCEQNLNHDAMYWYRQDPGQGLRLIYYSQIVNDFQKGDIAEGYSVSREKKESFPLTVTSAQKNPTAFYLCASKLSGSSYEQYFGPGTRLTVT.

The chain couples TRBV19 to TRBJ2-7, with 7 nucleotides matching TRBD2. Germline CDR1 reads LNHDA; CDR2 reads SQIVND (reference sequence). The CDR3 length is 19 residues. Germline trimming cut 3 bases from V and 2 bases from J; bases unmatched to any gene: 19. The CDR3 nucleotides are TGTGCCAGTAGTATTAGGACCGGGACTACCTTAACTACCCCCTACGAGCAGTACTTC. Its protein product is CASSIRTGTTLTTPYEQYF.

The sample holds one count of this clone. This sequence joins TRBV2 and TRBJ1-5, with D unresolved. The germline CDR1 and CDR2 sequences are SNHLY and FYNNEI. The CDR3 totals 16 residues. Trimming left V 6 bases short and J 2 bases short, with 17 bases between. The CDR3 reads CASSRRLLRGNQPQHF. Here the CDR3 DNA reads TGTGCCAGCAGCCGGAGACTTCTCCGGGGCAATCAGCCCCAGCATTTT.

The V call is TRBV28, the J call TRBJ2-7; D possibly corresponds to TRBD2 (6 bases). CDR3 length: 12 amino acids. V was shortened by 5 bases and J by 6 bases, with 11 bases between the two germline ends. CDR1 and CDR2 from the germline V gene are MDHEN and SYDVKM. CDR3 DNA sequence: TGTGCCAGCAGTACGGGACTGAGCGAGCAGTACTTC. The encoded protein is CASSTGLSEQYF.

This chain links TRBV6-1 with TRBJ2-5; D possibly corresponds to TRBD1 (7 bases). V was pared by 5 bases and J by 9 bases, with 22 bases between. Germline CDR1 is MNHNS and CDR2 is SASEGT. The CDR3 runs 15 residues. The CDR3 loop reads CASSQRVAGGQAQYF. In DNA, the CDR3 is TGTGCCAGCAGTCAAAGGGTGGCAGGGGGGCAGGCCCAGTACTTC.

The chain joins TRBV11-3 to TRBJ2-5; possibly TRBD2 for D (6 bases). There are 14 residues in the CDR3. V lost 5 bases and J 5 bases, leaving 15 bases between the germline ends. Per the germline V gene, CDR1 is SGHNT and CDR2 is YENEEA. CDR3 loop: CASSLSTSSETQYF. CDR3 coding DNA: TGTGCCAGCAGCCTCTCAACTAGCTCGGAGACCCAGTACTTC.

This sequence joins TRBV18 and TRBJ1-5; D is ambiguous. Trimming removed 3 bases at V and 7 bases at J, with 16 bases between. Looked up from germline, CDR1 is KGHSH and CDR2 is LQKENI. The CDR3 has 15 residues. DNA for the CDR3: TGTGCCAGCTCACCGGACCGCCTGGGAGGGCAGCCCCAGCATTTT. It specifies CASSPDRLGGQPQHF. The complete variable domain, with remaining parts taken from reference TRBV18 and TRBJ1-5, reads NAGVMQNPRHLVRRRGQEARLRCSPMKGHSHVYWYRQLPEEGLKFMVYLQKENIIDESGMPKERFSAEFPKEGPSILRIQQVVRGDSAAYFCASSPDRLGGQPQHFGDGTRLSIL.

The chain employs TRBV5-8 and TRBJ2-7; D may be TRBD2 (5 bases). Trimming pared 2 bases from V and 2 bases from J, leaving 14 bases between. The V gene's germline CDR1 is SGHTS and CDR2 YDEGEE. The CDR3 sequence is 15 residues long. This chain's CDR3 is CASSFLLRETYEQYF. The CDR3 DNA reads TGTGCCAGCAGCTTCCTGTTGAGGGAAACCTACGAGCAGTACTTC.

CDR3 DNA sequence: TGTGCCAGCAGCTTCGCGGGGGGACCAAACACTGAAGCTTTCTTT. Protein: CASSFAGGPNTEAFF. The J gene is TRBJ1-1, the V gene TRBV7-9; perhaps TRBD1 as D (5 bases). Trimming took 3 bases from V and 2 from J, leaving 13 bases between them. The CDR3 totals 15 residues. Germline V gene lookup returns CDR1 SEHNR and CDR2 FQNEAQ (reference sequence).

A few counts support this clone. This sequence joins TRBV7-6 and TRBJ2-5, with TRBD1 matching 12 bases. CDR3 size: 15 residues. The V segment lost 4 bases and the J segment 5 bases; nucleotides outside the gene matches: 5. Germline V gene data show CDR1 as SGHVS and CDR2 as FNYEAQ. CDR3 region: CASSSGTGGSETQYF. The CDR3 coding sequence is TGTGCCAGCAGCTCCGGGACAGGGGGCTCGGAGACCCAGTACTTC.